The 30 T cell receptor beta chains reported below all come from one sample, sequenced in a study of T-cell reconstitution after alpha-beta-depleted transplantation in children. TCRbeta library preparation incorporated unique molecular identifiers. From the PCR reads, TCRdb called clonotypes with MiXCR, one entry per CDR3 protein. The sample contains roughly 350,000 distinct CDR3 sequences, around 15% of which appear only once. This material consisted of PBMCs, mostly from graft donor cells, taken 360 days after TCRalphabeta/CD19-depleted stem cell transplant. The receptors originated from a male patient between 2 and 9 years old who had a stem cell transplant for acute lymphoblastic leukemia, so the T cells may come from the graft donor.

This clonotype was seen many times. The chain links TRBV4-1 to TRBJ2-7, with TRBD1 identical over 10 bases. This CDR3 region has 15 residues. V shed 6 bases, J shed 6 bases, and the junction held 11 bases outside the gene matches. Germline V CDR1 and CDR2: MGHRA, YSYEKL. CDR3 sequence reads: CASRSFPGQGFEQYF. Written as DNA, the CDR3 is TGCGCCAGCAGAAGTTTCCCGGGACAGGGGTTCGAGCAGTACTTC.

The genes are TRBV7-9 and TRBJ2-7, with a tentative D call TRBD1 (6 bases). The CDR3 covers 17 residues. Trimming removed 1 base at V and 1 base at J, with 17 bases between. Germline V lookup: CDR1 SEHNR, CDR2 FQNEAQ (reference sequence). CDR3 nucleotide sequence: TGTGCCAGCAGCTTAGGGCAGGGGCGTGGGGTATCCTACGAGCAGTACTTC. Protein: CASSLGQGRGVSYEQYF.

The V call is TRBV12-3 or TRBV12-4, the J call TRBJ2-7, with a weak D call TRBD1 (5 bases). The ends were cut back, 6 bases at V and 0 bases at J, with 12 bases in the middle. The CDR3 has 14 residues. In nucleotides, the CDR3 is TGTGCCAGCAGGTCATCCACAGGCTCCTACGAGCAGTACTTC. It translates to CASRSSTGSYEQYF.

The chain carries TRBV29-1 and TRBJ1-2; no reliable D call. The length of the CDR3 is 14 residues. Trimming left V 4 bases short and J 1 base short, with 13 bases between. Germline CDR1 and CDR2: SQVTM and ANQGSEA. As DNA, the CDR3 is TGCAGCGTTGTCGCGGCGGGTATTAACTATGGCTACACCTTC. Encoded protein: CSVVAAGINYGYTF.

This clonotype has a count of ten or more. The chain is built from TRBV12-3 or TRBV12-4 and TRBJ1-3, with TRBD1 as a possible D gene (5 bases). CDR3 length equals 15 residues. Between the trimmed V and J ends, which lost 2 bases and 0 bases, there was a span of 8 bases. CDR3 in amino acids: CASSLWGDSGNTIYF. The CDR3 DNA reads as TGTGCCAGCAGTTTATGGGGGGACTCTGGAAACACCATATATTTT.

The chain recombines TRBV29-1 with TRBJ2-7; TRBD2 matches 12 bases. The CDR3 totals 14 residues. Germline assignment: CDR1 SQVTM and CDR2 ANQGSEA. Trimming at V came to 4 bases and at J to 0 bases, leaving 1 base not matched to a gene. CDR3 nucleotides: TGCAGCGTTGTGACTAGCGGGAGCTCCTACGAGCAGTACTTC. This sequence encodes CSVVTSGSSYEQYF.

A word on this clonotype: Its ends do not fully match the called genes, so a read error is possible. The CDR3: CASSLKEYNEQFF. In DNA, the CDR3 is TGTGCTAGCAGCTTAAAGGAGTACAATGAGCAGTTCTTC. The rearrangement joins TRBV7-7 to TRBJ2-1; D uncertain. Germline loops: CDR1 SSHAT, CDR2 FNYEAQ (reference sequence). CDR3 length: 13 residues.

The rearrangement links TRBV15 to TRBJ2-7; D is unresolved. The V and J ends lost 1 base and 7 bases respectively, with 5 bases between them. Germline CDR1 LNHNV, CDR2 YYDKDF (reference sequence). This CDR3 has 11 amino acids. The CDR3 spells CATSRGDEQYF. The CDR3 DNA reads TGTGCCACCAGCAGAGGCGATGAGCAGTACTTC.

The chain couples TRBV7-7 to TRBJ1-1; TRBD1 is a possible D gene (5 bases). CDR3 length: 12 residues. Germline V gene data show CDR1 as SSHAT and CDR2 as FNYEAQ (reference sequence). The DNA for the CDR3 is TGTGCTAGGGCAGGGATTAACACTGAAGCTTTCTTT. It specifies CARAGINTEAFF.

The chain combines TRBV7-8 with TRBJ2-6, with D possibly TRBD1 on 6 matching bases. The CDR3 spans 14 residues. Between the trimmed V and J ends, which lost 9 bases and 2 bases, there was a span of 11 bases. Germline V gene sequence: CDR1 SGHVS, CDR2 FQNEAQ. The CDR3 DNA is TGTGCCAGTAAACACAGGGCTGGGGCCAACGTCCTGACTTTC. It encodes CASKHRAGANVLTF.

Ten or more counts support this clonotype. CDR3 DNA: TGTGCCAGCAGCTTAGTAGGCGGAACTACAGATACGCAGTATTTT. Translating gives CASSLVGGTTDTQYF. The chain uses TRBV7-2 and TRBJ2-3, with unresolved D. The CDR3 contains 15 residues. V lost 1 base and J 3 bases, leaving 11 bases between the germline ends. Germline CDR1 SGHTA, CDR2 FQGNSA.

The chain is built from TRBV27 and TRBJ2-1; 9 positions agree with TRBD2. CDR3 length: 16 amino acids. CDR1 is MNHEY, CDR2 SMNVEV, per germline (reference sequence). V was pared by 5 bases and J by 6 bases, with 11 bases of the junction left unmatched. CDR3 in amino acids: CASSPISLAGANEQFF. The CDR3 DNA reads TGTGCCAGCAGTCCTATCTCCTTAGCGGGAGCCAATGAGCAGTTCTTC.

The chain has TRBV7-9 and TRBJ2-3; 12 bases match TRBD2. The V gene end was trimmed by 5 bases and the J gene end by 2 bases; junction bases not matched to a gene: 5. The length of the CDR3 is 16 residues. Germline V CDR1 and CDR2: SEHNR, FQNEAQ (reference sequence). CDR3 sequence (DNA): TGTGCCAGCAGCCTCGGACTAGCGGGGATCACAGATACGCAGTATTTT. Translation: CASSLGLAGITDTQYF.

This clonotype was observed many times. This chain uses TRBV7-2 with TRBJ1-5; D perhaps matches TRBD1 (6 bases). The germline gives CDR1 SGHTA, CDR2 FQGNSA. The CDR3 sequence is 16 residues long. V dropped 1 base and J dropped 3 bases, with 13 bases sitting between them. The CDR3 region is CASSLGVRGPNQPQHF. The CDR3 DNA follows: TGTGCCAGCAGCTTAGGAGTCAGGGGACCCAATCAGCCCCAGCATTTT.

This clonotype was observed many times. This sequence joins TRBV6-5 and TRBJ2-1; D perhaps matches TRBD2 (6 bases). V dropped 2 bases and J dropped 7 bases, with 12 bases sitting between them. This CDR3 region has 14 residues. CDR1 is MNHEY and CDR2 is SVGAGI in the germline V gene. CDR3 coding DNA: TGTGCCAGCAGTTACGGGGCCGGGGGTAATGAGCAGTTCTTC. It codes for CASSYGAGGNEQFF.

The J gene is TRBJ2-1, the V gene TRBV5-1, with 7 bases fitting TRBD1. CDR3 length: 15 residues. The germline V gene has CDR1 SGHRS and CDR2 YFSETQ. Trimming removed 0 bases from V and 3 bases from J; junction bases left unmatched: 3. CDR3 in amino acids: CASSLAGTDYNEQFF. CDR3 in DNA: TGCGCCAGCAGCTTGGCCGGGACAGACTACAATGAGCAGTTCTTC.

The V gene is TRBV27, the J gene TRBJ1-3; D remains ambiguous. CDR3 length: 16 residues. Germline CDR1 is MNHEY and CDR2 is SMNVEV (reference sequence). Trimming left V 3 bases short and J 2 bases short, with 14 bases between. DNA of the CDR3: TGTGCCAGCAGTTTCGCCAGGCCTCTGCCTGGAAACACCATATATTTT. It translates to CASSFARPLPGNTIYF.

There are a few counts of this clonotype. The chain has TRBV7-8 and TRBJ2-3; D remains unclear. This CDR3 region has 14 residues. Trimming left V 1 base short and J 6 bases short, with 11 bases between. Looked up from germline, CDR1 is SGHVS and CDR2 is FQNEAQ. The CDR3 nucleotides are TGTGCCAGCAGCTTAGTCGGCCAAGCGGATACGCAGTATTTT. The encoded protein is CASSLVGQADTQYF.

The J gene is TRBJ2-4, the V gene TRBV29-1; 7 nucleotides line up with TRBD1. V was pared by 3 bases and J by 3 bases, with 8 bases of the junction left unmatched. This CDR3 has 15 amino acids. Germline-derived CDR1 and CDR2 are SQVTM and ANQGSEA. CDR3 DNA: TGCAGCGTTGAGGGACAGACCCTATACAAAAACATTCAGTACTTC. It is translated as CSVEGQTLYKNIQYF.

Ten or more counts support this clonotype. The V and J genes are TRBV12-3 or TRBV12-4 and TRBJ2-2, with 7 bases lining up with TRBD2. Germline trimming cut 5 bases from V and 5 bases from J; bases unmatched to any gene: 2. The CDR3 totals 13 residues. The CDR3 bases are TGTGCCAGCAGTCCCGGGGGGACCGGGGAGCTGTTTTTT. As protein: CASSPGGTGELFF.

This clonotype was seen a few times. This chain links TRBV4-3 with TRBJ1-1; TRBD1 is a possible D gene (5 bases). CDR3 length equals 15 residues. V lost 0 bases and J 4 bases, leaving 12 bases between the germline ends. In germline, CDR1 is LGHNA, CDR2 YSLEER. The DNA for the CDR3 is TGCGCCAGCAGCCAAGACCCAGGGTTGCGCACTGAAGCTTTCTTT. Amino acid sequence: CASSQDPGLRTEAFF.

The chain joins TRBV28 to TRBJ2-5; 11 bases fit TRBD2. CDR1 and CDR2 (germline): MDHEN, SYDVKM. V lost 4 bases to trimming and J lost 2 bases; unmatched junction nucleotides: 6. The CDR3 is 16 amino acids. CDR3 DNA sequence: TGTGCCAGCAGTTCCCAAACTAGCGGGGGTCAAGAGACCCAGTACTTC. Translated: CASSSQTSGGQETQYF.

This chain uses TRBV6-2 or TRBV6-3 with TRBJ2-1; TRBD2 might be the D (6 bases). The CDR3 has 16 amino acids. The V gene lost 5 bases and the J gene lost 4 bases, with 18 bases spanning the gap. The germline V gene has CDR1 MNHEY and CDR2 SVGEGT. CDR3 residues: CASSPLEERVYNEQFF. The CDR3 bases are TGTGCCAGCAGTCCTCTCGAGGAGCGGGTTTACAATGAGCAGTTCTTC.

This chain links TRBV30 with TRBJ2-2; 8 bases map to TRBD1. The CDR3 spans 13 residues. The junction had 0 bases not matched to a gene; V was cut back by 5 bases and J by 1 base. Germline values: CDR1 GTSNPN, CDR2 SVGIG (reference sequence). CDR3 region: CAWDRGNTGELFF. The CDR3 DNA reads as TGTGCCTGGGACAGGGGGAACACCGGGGAGCTGTTTTTT. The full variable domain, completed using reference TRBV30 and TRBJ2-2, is SQTIHQWPATLVQPVGSPLSLECTVEGTSNPNLYWYRQAAGRGLQLLFYSVGIGQISSEVPQNLSASRPQDRQFILSSKKLLLSDSGFYLCAWDRGNTGELFFGEGSRLTVL.

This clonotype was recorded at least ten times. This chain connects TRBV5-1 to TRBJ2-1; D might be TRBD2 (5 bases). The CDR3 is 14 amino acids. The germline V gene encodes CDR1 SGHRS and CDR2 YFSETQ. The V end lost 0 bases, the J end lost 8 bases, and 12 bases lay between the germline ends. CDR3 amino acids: CASSLEPLGDEQFF. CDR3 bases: TGCGCCAGCAGCTTGGAACCCCTCGGGGATGAGCAGTTCTTC.

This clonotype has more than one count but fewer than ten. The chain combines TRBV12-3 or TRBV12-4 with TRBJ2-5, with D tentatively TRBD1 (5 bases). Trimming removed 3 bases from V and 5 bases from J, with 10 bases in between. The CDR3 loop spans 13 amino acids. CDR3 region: CASSLAGWETQYF. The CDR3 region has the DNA TGTGCCAGCAGTTTGGCAGGGTGGGAGACCCAGTACTTC.

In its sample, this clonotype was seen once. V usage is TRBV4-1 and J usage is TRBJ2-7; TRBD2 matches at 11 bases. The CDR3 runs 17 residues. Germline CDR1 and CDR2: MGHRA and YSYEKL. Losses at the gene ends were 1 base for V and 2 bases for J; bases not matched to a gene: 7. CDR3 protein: CASSQALAGGQAYEQYF. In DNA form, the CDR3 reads TGCGCCAGCAGCCAAGCTTTAGCGGGAGGGCAGGCCTACGAGCAGTACTTC.

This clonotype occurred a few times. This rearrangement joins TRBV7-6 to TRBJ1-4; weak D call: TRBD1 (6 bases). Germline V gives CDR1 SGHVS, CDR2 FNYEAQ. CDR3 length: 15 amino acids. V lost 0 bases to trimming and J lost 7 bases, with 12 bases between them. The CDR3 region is CASSLAGGGGEKLFF. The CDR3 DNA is TGTGCCAGCAGCTTAGCCGGAGGGGGAGGTGAAAAACTGTTTTTT.

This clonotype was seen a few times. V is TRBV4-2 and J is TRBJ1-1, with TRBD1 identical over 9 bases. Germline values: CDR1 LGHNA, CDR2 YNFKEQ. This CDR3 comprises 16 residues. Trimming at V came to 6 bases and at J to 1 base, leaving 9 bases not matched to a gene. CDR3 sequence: CASRQPGQGTNTEAFF. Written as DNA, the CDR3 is TGTGCCAGCAGACAACCGGGACAGGGTACGAACACTGAAGCTTTCTTT.

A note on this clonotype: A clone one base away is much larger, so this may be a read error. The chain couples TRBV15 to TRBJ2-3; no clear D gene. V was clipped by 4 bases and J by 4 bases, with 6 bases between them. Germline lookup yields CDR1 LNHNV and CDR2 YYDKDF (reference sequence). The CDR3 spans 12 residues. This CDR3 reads CATSINSDTQYF. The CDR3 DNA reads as TGTGCCACCAGCATCAACTCAGATACGCAGTATTTT. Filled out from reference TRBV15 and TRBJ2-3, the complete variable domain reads DAMVIQNPRYQVTQFGKPVTLSCSQTLNHNVMYWYQQKSSQAPKLLFHYYDKDFNNEADTPDNFQSRRPNTSFCFLDIRSPGLGDTAMYLCATSINSDTQYFGPGTRLTVL.